These 2 T cell receptor beta chains came from one sample sequenced in a study of blood T cell repertoires in COVID-19. Profiling relied on immunoSEQ multiplex PCR, and the TCRdb table lists in-frame clones only, not all of them. The table includes about 260,000 clones, 70% to 90% detected once. The specimen was PBMCs or T cells enriched from blood (not recorded which). The receptors were gathered from a woman aged 40 to 49 with acute COVID-19.

The V call is TRBV28, the J call TRBJ2-5, with TRBD2 identical over 7 bases. Losses at the gene ends were 2 bases for V and 5 bases for J; bases not matched to a gene: 5. The length of the CDR3 is 14 residues. Germline V gene lookup returns CDR1 MDHEN and CDR2 SYDVKM. This CDR3 is CASSLSGTSETQYF. In nucleotides, the CDR3 is TGTGCCAGCAGTTTAAGCGGGACGAGTGAGACCCAGTACTTC.

The chain is built from TRBV28 and TRBJ1-5; TRBD1 matches 9 bases. Looked up from germline, CDR1 is MDHEN and CDR2 is SYDVKM. The CDR3 consists of 20 residues. After removal of 6 bases from V and 0 bases from J, the junction contained 18 bases not matched to a gene. The CDR3 bases are TGTGCCAGCAGACCCGGACAGGGGCCCCGTTCGGGCGATAGCAATCAGCCCCAGCATTTT. Its protein product is CASRPGQGPRSGDSNQPQHF.